Here is one T cell receptor beta chain with its context. Its antigen is as yet unknown. The data derive from a study of T cells in Graves' hyperthyroidism and ophthalmopathy. Researchers amplified the TCR beta CDR3 regions from RNA transcripts. HTBI primers drove first-round RT-PCR of the TCR CDR3. A single record per CDR3 protein comes from TCRdb applying MiXCR to the multiplex PCR reads. The data hold a few hundred thousand distinct CDR3 sequences, with more than 15% observed a single time. This CDR3 is built from 13 residues. Germline CDR1 and CDR2: DFQATT and SNEGSKA (reference sequence). Trimming cost V 6 bases and J 5 bases, with 16 bases left between them. Subjects with ophthalmopathy showed a Clinical Activity Score no lower than 3, a NOSPECS grade no lower than 4, and a duration shorter than 3 months. Whole-study findings and limits: Most expanded thyroid clonotypes above 0.001 also appeared in blood. By a 13 V-J model, ophthalmopathy was set apart from stable hyperthyroidism.

This rearrangement joins TRBV20-1 to TRBJ1-1, with a possible D match to TRBD1 (5 bases). Material for sequencing was blood. This receptor was identified in a woman in her forties with Graves' ophthalmopathy. This CDR3 reads CSADGAVGTEAFF. CDR3 DNA: TGCAGTGCGGACGGGGCGGTAGGAACTGAAGCTTTCTTT.